This TCR beta chain was captured in a study of T cell responses to AZD1222 COVID-19 vaccine (dated by TCRdb to the early 2020s). In terms of the full investigation: AZD1222 recipients given second doses at about 4 weeks or at about 12 weeks were pooled, since spike-specific TCR depth and breadth were not found to differ between the two schedules. TCR sequencing was performed for 230 to 250 trial participants, of whom about 200 were given two doses of AZD1222 and some 26 were given two doses of MenACWY control vaccine. Trial participants were enrolled by age into 18-55, 56-69 and 70-plus year subgroups, with about 150, 28 and 57 TCR-sequenced participants respectively. Study-level results and caveats: CD4 TCRs associated with the vaccine covered the entire spike protein, and the dominant responses were in regions 160-218 and 743-854. Because no day 14 peak-response samples were available, repertoires were characterized only after the peak T cell response. The 56-69-year group was small, and its depth increase did not reach significance, likely because of low power. Participants were mostly white British and included more females than males, and it was suggested by the authors that clonal diversity may have been underestimated. Conclusions about previously exposed vaccinees were limited because only a handful of AZD1222 recipients were SARS-CoV-2 seropositive at baseline. After two AZD1222 doses, both the breadth and the depth of spike-specific TCRs were significantly higher than at day 0 and than in MenACWY recipients. Nearly half of unique spike-specific TCRs reportedly recognized epitopes outside regions mutated in the B.1.351 and B.1.1.7 variants.

In the case of this clone: It lacks a known antigen. No per-base quality is available; no much larger clone lies one base away.

The CDR3 regions of human TCRbeta chains were analyzed by immunosequencing. Under the source paper's analysis protocol: Repertoire TCRs were matched against a reference library of SARS-CoV-2-specific TCRs generated with the MIRA antigen-specificity platform. Breadth meant the fraction of unique TCRs that were SARS-CoV-2-associated, whereas depth meant the fraction of total T cells that were SARS-CoV-2-associated. Using the MIRA data, each spike-specific TCR was mapped to the spike region that the TCR reacts to and placed in a CD4 or CD8 class. Log10-transformed breadth and depth values were compared by one-way ANOVA with Sidak's multiple comparisons tests. The immuneACCESS repertoire file appears here via TCRdb, limited to in-frame rearrangements. These files lack a portion of the clones; in checked studies, under half of the deficit traces to unresolved V genes, and the cause of the others is not known. D and trimming were read from the DNA, whereas the V and J calls and clone size are those reported in that table. The sample data list 45,000 to 55,000 clones, and roughly 80% of these were observed just once. More than 8.5% of the sample rests with the top ten.

The sample's time point label, in plain terms: baseline before first vaccination. The vaccinee samples were drawn from two UK trials, COV001 and COV002, one of which was a single-blind randomized controlled phase 2/3 trial testing AZD1222 (ChAdOx1 nCoV-19) in healthy adults. For TCRbeta chain sequencing, PBMC samples from trial participants were taken at day 0 and at day 28 after the second dose. A distance of 17 bases separates the germline ends of V and J, which lose 4 bases and 4 bases respectively. Spanning cysteine to phenylalanine, the CDR3 consists of 15 amino acids. Only CDR3 DNA is held: 45 bases, read in frame from base 1. The germline V gene encodes CDR1 SGHRS and CDR2 YFSETQ.

This TCR came from an adult in good health. Specimen: peripheral blood, collected on day 0 of AZD1222 vaccination. In this chain, TRBV5-1 is recombined with TRBJ1-2; no D gene can be assigned with confidence. This receptor has the CDR3 CASSEDGYDAYGYTF. In nucleotide form, the sequence is TGCGCCAGCAGCGAGGACGGTTATGATGCCTATGGCTACACCTTC. With the portions outside the CDR3 filled from the reference TRBV5-1 and TRBJ1-2 genes, the complete variable region becomes KAGVTQTPRYLIKTRGQQVTLSCSPISGHRSVSWYQQTPGQGLQFLFEYFSETQRNKGNFPGRFSGRQFSNSRSEMNVSTLELGDSALYLCASSEDGYDAYGYTFGSGTRLTVV.